The rows below give T cell receptor beta chains drawn from one sample of a study of cytomegalovirus exposure and HLA in healthy donors. Sequencing used immunoSEQ multiplex PCR; TCRdb keeps in-frame clones, though not all of them. The data hold some 99,000 clones, with approximately 79% observed a single time. The sequenced sample was PBMCs. The receptors were gathered from a male donor in good health and CMV-seronegative. The CDR3 runs from the conserved cysteine through the conserved F or W. A D gene is named only where the DNA matches it firmly. The size field is filled for only some rows; it gives once, few, many or a size class.

D gene	J gene	clone size	V gene	CDR3 DNA	CDR3 protein
TRBD2	TRBJ2-7	NA	TRBV7-9	TGTGCCAGCAGCTTAGATTCACAGCGGGAGTCCTACGAGCAGTACTTC	CASSLDSQRESYEQYF
TRBD2	TRBJ2-5	NA	TRBV27	TGTGCCAGCAGGCCTAGCGGCCAAGAGACCCAGTACTTC	CASRPSGQETQYF
NA	TRBJ2-7	few	TRBV7-2	TGTGCCAGCAGCTCTATGGCGGGTTTACTCTACGAGCAGTACTTC	CASSSMAGLLYEQYF
TRBD1	TRBJ2-7	NA	TRBV7-6	TGTGCCAGCAGCTTGAACCGGGACAGCTACTACGAGCAGTACTTC	CASSLNRDSYYEQYF
NA	TRBJ1-1	NA	TRBV19	TGTGCCAGTAGTACCTACTTTATGGGGCAGAACACTGAAGCTTTCTTT	CASSTYFMGQNTEAFF
TRBD1	TRBJ2-1	few	TRBV11-2	TGTGCCAGCAGCCCCGGTCAGGGGGCCTACAATGAGCAGTTCTTC	CASSPGQGAYNEQFF
TRBD1	TRBJ1-1	NA	TRBV11-2	TGTGCCAGCAGCCCTAGACAGGGATTCACTGAAGCTTTCTTT	CASSPRQGFTEAFF
TRBD2	TRBJ2-7	NA	TRBV19	TGTGCCAGTCGCCTCAGCGGGAGTTCCTACGAGCAGTACTTC	CASRLSGSSYEQYF
TRBD2	TRBJ2-5	NA	TRBV7-2	TGTGCCAGCAGCGATCTACTAGCGGGACAAGAGACCCAGTACTTC	CASSDLLAGQETQYF
TRBD1	TRBJ1-5	NA	TRBV9	TGTGCCAGCAGCGGCCACAGGGGGAAATGGGTGCCCCAGCATTTT	CASSGHRGKWVPQHF
NA	TRBJ1-5	NA	TRBV7-2	TGTGCCAGCAGCGACACAGGGTTTCAGCCCCAGCATTTT	CASSDTGFQPQHF
NA	TRBJ2-3	NA	TRBV27	TGTGCCAGCAGTTTGTTTGCGGCGAACGACTTCCCAGATACGCAGTATTTT	CASSLFAANDFPDTQYF
TRBD1	TRBJ2-1	NA	TRBV28	TGTGCCAGCAGCTCAACCGGGACAGGGAGTAGCAATGAGCAGTTCTTC	CASSSTGTGSSNEQFF
TRBD1	TRBJ2-7	NA	TRBV2	TGTGCCAGCAGGAACCCGGGACAGCTAACCTACGAGCAGTACTTC	CASRNPGQLTYEQYF
TRBD2	TRBJ2-3	NA	TRBV6-6	TGTGCCAGTGTGGGAGGGGCTAGCACAGATACGCAGTATTTT	CASVGGASTDTQYF
NA	TRBJ1-5	NA	TRBV6-1	TGTGCCAGCAGATCTGATACTCGCAATCAGCCCCAGCATTTT	CASRSDTRNQPQHF
TRBD1	TRBJ2-5	once	TRBV7-2	TGTGCCAGCAGCAGACCGGGACAGGTTAGGACCCAGTACTTC	CASSRPGQVRTQYF
NA	TRBJ2-7	NA	TRBV25-1	TGTGCCAGCAGTGAAAAGGGGAGGCCCTACGAGCAGTACTTC	CASSEKGRPYEQYF
NA	TRBJ1-2	NA	TRBV4-1	TGCGCCAGCAGCCAAGGCCTACAGGGAACCTATGGCTACACCTTC	CASSQGLQGTYGYTF
NA	TRBJ2-5	once	TRBV19	TGTGCCAGTAGTCCCCCCCGGGGGGAGACCCAGTACTTC	CASSPPRGETQYF
NA	TRBJ1-1	few	TRBV19	TGTGCCAGTAGTATACCAAAACAGGAGAACACTGAAGCTTTCTTT	CASSIPKQENTEAFF
TRBD2	TRBJ2-3	NA	TRBV2	TGTGCCAGCAGTGAAGAGGTAGCGGGATATACAGATACGCAGTATTTT	CASSEEVAGYTDTQYF
TRBD1	TRBJ1-4	few	TRBV28	TGTGCCAGCAGGGATACAGGGGGGACTAATGAAAAACTGTTTTTT	CASRDTGGTNEKLFF
TRBD2	TRBJ2-2	few	TRBV25-1	TGTGCCAGCAGTGAATATCTTCAAGGGACTAAGAACACCGGGGAGCTGTTTTTT	CASSEYLQGTKNTGELFF
NA	TRBJ1-1	few	TRBV15	TGTGCCACCAGCAGAGATTGGGCGTACACTGAAGCTTTCTTT	CATSRDWAYTEAFF
TRBD2	TRBJ2-1	NA	TRBV18	TGTGCCAGCTCACCGGGACTAGCGGGCCCTGGAGGAAATGAGCAGTTCTTC	CASSPGLAGPGGNEQFF
TRBD2	TRBJ2-1	NA	TRBV27	TGTGCCAGCAGTTTATGGGGCGGGAGGGTGGGAAATGAGCAGTTCTTC	CASSLWGGRVGNEQFF
NA	TRBJ1-4	NA	TRBV28	TGTGCCAGCAGTTTATCAGGGTCCCTCACTAATGAAAAACTGTTTTTT	CASSLSGSLTNEKLFF
TRBD1	TRBJ1-2	NA	TRBV5-1	TGCGCCAGCAGCTTACCGGGACAGAATAACTATGGCTACACCTTC	CASSLPGQNNYGYTF
TRBD2	TRBJ2-1	NA	TRBV9	TGTGCCAGCAGCGGACGGGGGGGGGACACCTACAATGAGCAGTTCTTC	CASSGRGGDTYNEQFF
NA	TRBJ2-6	many	TRBV15	TGTGCCACCAGCAAGAATACAGGTTCCGGGGCCAACGTCCTGACTTTC	CATSKNTGSGANVLTF
TRBD2	TRBJ2-7	NA	TRBV30	TGTGCCTGGCACCGGGGGACTACGAGCTCCTACGAGCAGTACTTC	CAWHRGTTSSYEQYF
NA	TRBJ2-3	NA	TRBV5-1	TGCGCCAGCAGCGGCGCGGTTAGCACAGATACGCAGTATTTT	CASSGAVSTDTQYF
NA	TRBJ2-3	NA	TRBV2	TGTGCCAGCAAAATTGAGTTAGATACAGATACGCAGTATTTT	CASKIELDTDTQYF
TRBD1	TRBJ1-5	NA	TRBV27	TGTGCCAGCAGTTCCACAGGGGGCCATCAGCCCCAGCATTTT	CASSSTGGHQPQHF
NA	TRBJ2-3	NA	TRBV4-2	TGTGCCAGCAGAGGAGCCGACACAGATACGCAGTATTTT	CASRGADTDTQYF
TRBD2	TRBJ2-5	NA	TRBV4-1	TGCGCCAGCAGCCATTTATTAGCGGGAGGAGAGACCCAGTACTTC	CASSHLLAGGETQYF
TRBD1	TRBJ2-1	few	TRBV6-1	TGTGCCAGCAGATGGACAGGGGGGGATGAGCAGTTCTTC	CASRWTGGDEQFF
TRBD1	TRBJ1-2	NA	TRBV5-1	TGCGCCAGCAGCTTGGAGGGGGCCATGGAGGGCTACACCTTC	CASSLEGAMEGYTF
TRBD2	TRBJ2-3	NA	TRBV29-1	TGCAGCGTTGTGGGGGGGGTTTTCACAGATACGCAGTATTTT	CSVVGGVFTDTQYF
NA	TRBJ2-5	once	TRBV6-1	TGTGCCAGCAGTCAACCTTTTGGACAGCAAGAGACCCAGTACTTC	CASSQPFGQQETQYF
TRBD1	TRBJ2-7	NA	TRBV30	TGTGCCTGGAATACCGGGACAGGGGGCGCAATCATCCCCTACGAGCAGTACTTC	CAWNTGTGGAIIPYEQYF
NA	TRBJ2-3	once	TRBV2	TGTGCCAGCCCTCGGGATTCTTCAGATACGCAGTATTTT	CASPRDSSDTQYF
NA	TRBJ1-1	NA	TRBV5-1	TGCGCCAGCAGCTTGGAATGGGGGAGGGACACTGAAGCTTTCTTT	CASSLEWGRDTEAFF
NA	TRBJ2-7	NA	TRBV7-2	TGTGCCAGCAGATTACACTACGAGCAGTACTTC	CASRLHYEQYF